This T cell receptor beta chain was captured in a study of T-cell memory formation after mild COVID-19. Constant-segment-primed 5'RACE gave TCR alpha and TCR beta cDNA libraries with sample barcodes and UMIs. TCRdb reanalysed the 5' RACE reads using MiXCR and keeps one entry per CDR3 protein. The sample has around 510,000 distinct CDR3 sequences, about a fifth seen once; the top ten hold 8.4%. Germline-derived CDR1 and CDR2 are SGHAT and FQDESV (reference sequence). Unmatched junction bases numbered 12, after V lost 5 bases and J lost 5 bases. The length of the CDR3 is 16 residues. The sequenced material came from PBMCs or a T cell subset sorted from them (not recorded which). The clonotype was recovered from an adult woman who had mild COVID-19 (a few samples of this study predate the infection). Cell type and time point are not known. This chain links TRBV11-1 with TRBJ2-3; 8 bases fit TRBD2. The CDR3 DNA is TGTGCCAGCAGCCTCCCTCTTAGCGGGGAGGGAGATACGCAGTATTTT. Its translation: CASSLPLSGEGDTQYF.